The source of this T cell receptor beta chain is a study of CD4 T cells in relation to SARS-CoV-2 and coronaviruses. Study background: ViraFEST: approximately eleven-day antigen culture of PBMCs, then TCR beta CDR3 sequencing. Study outcomes and limitations: No crossreactivity against non-spike viral proteins was tested here.

Produced via immunoSEQ multiplex PCR; TCRdb's table is partial and in-frame only. Of around 23,000 clones detected, 75% to 85% appear once; the ten largest clones hold about 12%. Germline V lookup: CDR1 LGHDT, CDR2 YNNKEL (reference sequence). This CDR3 has 16 amino acids. Trimming removed 0 bases from V and 3 bases from J; junction bases left unmatched: 5. On this clone: The antigen remains unidentified.

CD4+ T cells from unexposed donors were obtained before the COVID-19 pandemic (2011-2018). After nine to ten days of culture, CD4+ T cells were isolated. On days 3 and 7, cultures got half fresh IL-2 medium. The chain employs TRBV3-1 (or the pseudogene TRBV3-2) and TRBJ2-4, with 7 bases aligning to TRBD2. This receptor was identified in a human donor in good health. Sequences were obtained from CD4+ T cells from PBMCs, cultured in vitro. In DNA, the CDR3 is TGTGCCAGCAGCCAAGATAGCTGGGGGGGCAAAAACATTCAGTACTTC. Protein product: CASSQDSWGGKNIQYF.